The clone carrying this T cell receptor (beta chain) was found once. Antigen unknown. Stated treatment: about 20 received Ad26.COV2.S at low or high dose, single or two shots; about 5 received placebo; per-sample allocation not given. Vaccine and placebo recipients were sampled on day 63 after the first injection. The sample came from a Boston adult aged 18-55 years. The entry originates in a study of Ad26.COV2.S vaccination and SARS-CoV-2 variants. The wider study: Recipients of Ad26.COV2.S got it intramuscularly, once or twice 56 days apart. Study-wide findings and caveats: Vaccine recipients and placebo recipients showed similar non-spike TCR breadth. Substantial breadth was reportedly displayed by spike-specific CD8+ and CD4+ T cell responses after vaccination.

V was trimmed by 8 bases and J by 4 bases, leaving 14 bases between them. This CDR3 spans 13 amino acids. Germline V gene lookup returns CDR1 SNHLY and CDR2 FYNNEI. Assay used: immunoSEQ multiplex PCR; TCRdb lists only in-frame clones, some missing. The repertoire consists of about 480,000 clones, with roughly 85% occurring once and the leading ten covering about 13%. This sample comprised peripheral blood, obtained in a trial of Ad26.COV2.S vaccine versus placebo. The receptor was isolated from a person between 18 and 65 years old who received the Ad26.COV2.S COVID-19 vaccine or a placebo. The rearrangement joins TRBV2 to TRBJ1-2; possible D gene TRBD1, 5 bases. In DNA, the CDR3 is TGTGCCAGCCAGGGAGGGAGGATCTATGGCTACACCTTC. It specifies CASQGGRIYGYTF. Filled out from reference TRBV2 and TRBJ1-2, the complete variable domain reads EPEVTQTPSHQVTQMGQEVILRCVPISNHLYFYWYRQILGQKVEFLVSFYNNEISEKSEIFDDQFSVERPDGSNFTLKIRSTKLEDSAMYFCASQGGRIYGYTFGSGTRLTVV.